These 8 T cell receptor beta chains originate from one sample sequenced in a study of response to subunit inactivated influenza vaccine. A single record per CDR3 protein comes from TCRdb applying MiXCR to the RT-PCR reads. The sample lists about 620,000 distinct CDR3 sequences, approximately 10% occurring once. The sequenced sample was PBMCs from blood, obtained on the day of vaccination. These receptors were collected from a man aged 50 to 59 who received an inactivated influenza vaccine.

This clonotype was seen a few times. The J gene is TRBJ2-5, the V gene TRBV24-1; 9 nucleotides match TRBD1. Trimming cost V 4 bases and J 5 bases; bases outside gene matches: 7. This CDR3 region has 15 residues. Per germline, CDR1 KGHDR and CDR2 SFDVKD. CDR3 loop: CATSDGTGLGETQYF. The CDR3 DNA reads TGTGCCACCAGTGACGGGACAGGGTTAGGGGAGACCCAGTACTTC.

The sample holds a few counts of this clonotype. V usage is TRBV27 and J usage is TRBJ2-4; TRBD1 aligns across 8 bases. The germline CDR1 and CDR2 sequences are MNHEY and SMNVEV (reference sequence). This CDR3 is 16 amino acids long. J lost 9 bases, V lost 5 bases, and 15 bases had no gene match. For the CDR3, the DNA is TGTGCCAGCAGTCCCCTCCAGACAGGGGCGGTAGGCATTCAGTACTTC. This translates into CASSPLQTGAVGIQYF.

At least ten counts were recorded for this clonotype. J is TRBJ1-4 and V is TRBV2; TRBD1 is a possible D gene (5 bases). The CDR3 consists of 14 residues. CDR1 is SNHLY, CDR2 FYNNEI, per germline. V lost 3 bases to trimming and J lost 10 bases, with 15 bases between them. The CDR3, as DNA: TGTGCCAGCAGTGAGTGGGACCCCCGTGGAAAACTGTTTTTT. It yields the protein CASSEWDPRGKLFF.

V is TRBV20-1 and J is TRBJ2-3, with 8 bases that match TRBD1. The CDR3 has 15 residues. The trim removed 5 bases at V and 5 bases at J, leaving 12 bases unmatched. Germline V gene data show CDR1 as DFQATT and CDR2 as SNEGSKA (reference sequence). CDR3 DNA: TGCAGTGCTTCTAGGACAGGGAAAGTTGGAGATACGCAGTATTTT. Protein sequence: CSASRTGKVGDTQYF.

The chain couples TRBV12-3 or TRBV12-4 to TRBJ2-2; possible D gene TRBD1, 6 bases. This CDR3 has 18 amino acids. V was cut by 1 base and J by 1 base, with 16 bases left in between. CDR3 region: CASSLVLGRGQNTGELFF. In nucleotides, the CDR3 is TGTGCCAGCAGTTTAGTCTTAGGACGGGGACAGAACACCGGGGAGCTGTTTTTT.

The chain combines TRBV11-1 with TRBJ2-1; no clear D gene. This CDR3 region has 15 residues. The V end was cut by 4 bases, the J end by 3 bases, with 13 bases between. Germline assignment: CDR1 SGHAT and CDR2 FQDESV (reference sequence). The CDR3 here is CASSYQRASYNEQFF. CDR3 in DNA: TGTGCCAGCAGCTATCAGCGTGCCAGCTACAATGAGCAGTTCTTC.

The CDR3 DNA follows: TGCAGTCCCGATTTGGGGCTATCCTCCTACGAGCAGTACTTC. Protein sequence: CSPDLGLSSYEQYF. The chain combines TRBV20-1 with TRBJ2-7, with D possibly matching TRBD1 (5 bases). Trimming stripped 8 bases from V and 0 bases from J, with 17 bases between. CDR3 length equals 14 residues. Germline V gives CDR1 DFQATT, CDR2 SNEGSKA (reference sequence).

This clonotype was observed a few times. The CDR3 protein is CASSFWSGETQYF. In DNA, the CDR3 is TGTGCCAGCAGTTTCTGGTCTGGGGAGACCCAGTACTTC. The chain employs TRBV12-3 or TRBV12-4 and TRBJ2-5; D remains unclear. The length of the CDR3 is 13 residues. V lost 3 bases, J lost 5 bases, and 10 bases lay in between.